This T cell receptor (beta chain) was observed in a study of vaccination effects on CD4 cells after COVID-19. Study findings and constraints: Clones induced by infection and by vaccine showed marked clonal contraction late after vaccination. Few convalescent patients and no early post-infection timepoints were included in the study.

On this clone itself: The antigen remains unidentified.

Profiled with immunoSEQ multiplex PCR; TCRdb holds only in-frame clones, not every one. The data hold tens of thousands of clones, with 60% to 80% observed a single time. Antigen-specific CD4+ T cells were first expanded with viral peptide pools by the ViraFEST assay and only then sequenced. Subsequent to approximately 11 days of culture, CD4+ T cells were isolated. Vaccinees lacked prior SARS-CoV-2 infection and tested negative for nucleocapsid antibodies. The source of this sequence is a human donor who received a COVID-19 vaccine. The source material was CD4+ T cells from PBMCs cultured with HCoV-NL63 spike peptides, sampled before COVID-19 vaccination.

CDR3 nucleotides: TGCGCCAGCAGTGGACAGGGGCACTATGGCTACACCTTC. This gives the protein CASSGQGHYGYTF. This chain connects TRBV4-3 to TRBJ1-2; 9 bases fit TRBD1. From germline, CDR1 is LGHNA and CDR2 YSLEER. The V and J ends lost 6 bases and 3 bases, in that order; junction bases with no gene match: 2. This CDR3 comprises 13 residues.